A single sample is the source of the 27 T cell receptor beta chains below, sequenced in a study of blood T cell repertoires in COVID-19. Some clones are missing from TCRdb's copy, which holds only in-frame ones; the method was immunoSEQ multiplex PCR. Among under 80,000 clones, 79% were seen once, and the ten largest hold around 32%. The sequenced sample consisted of peripheral blood. The receptor source for this set is a human donor in a cohort sampled during active COVID-19.

The gene calls are TRBV7-8 and TRBJ1-5; the D is unclear. The CDR3 sequence is 15 residues long. Per the germline V gene, CDR1 is SGHVS and CDR2 is FQNEAQ. Deletions cut 1 base from V and 1 base from J, with 8 bases between. The chain's CDR3 is CASSLDTRSNQPQHF. The CDR3, as DNA: TGTGCCAGCAGCTTAGATACGAGGAGCAATCAGCCCCAGCATTTT.

The gene calls are TRBV6-2 or TRBV6-3 and TRBJ2-2; 13 positions agree with TRBD2. Trimming cost V 6 bases and J 7 bases; bases outside gene matches: 8. The CDR3 spans 16 residues. Germline loops: CDR1 MNHEY, CDR2 SVGEGT. CDR3 DNA sequence: TGTGCCAGCAGCTCGCCTCGGACTAGCGGGAGCGGGGAGCTGTTTTTT. Its translation is CASSSPRTSGSGELFF.

V gene TRBV11-2 combines with J gene TRBJ2-7; 10 positions match TRBD1. Looked up from germline, CDR1 is SGHAT and CDR2 is FQNNGV. The junction had 6 bases not matched to a gene; V was cut back by 4 bases and J by 6 bases. The CDR3 is made up of 14 amino acids. CDR3 amino acids: CASSSRDRGSEQYF. As DNA, the CDR3 is TGTGCCAGCAGCTCCCGGGACAGGGGCTCCGAGCAGTACTTC.

The gene calls are TRBV2 and TRBJ2-2; 9 bases fit TRBD2. Trimming took 7 bases from V and 1 from J; bases not matched to a gene: 7. This CDR3 has 16 amino acids. Germline lookup yields CDR1 SNHLY and CDR2 FYNNEI. Here the CDR3 reads CASKLVTSGNTGELFF. CDR3 DNA: TGTGCCAGCAAGTTGGTGACTAGCGGGAACACCGGGGAGCTGTTTTTT.

This chain uses TRBV6-5 with TRBJ2-2, with TRBD2 identical over 7 bases. Trimming at V came to 8 bases and at J to 5 bases, leaving 2 bases not matched to a gene. The CDR3 sequence is 12 residues long. The V gene's germline CDR1 is MNHEY and CDR2 SVGAGI. The CDR3 here is CASLSGTGELFF. DNA for the CDR3: TGTGCCAGCCTTAGCGGGACCGGGGAGCTGTTTTTT.

The chain links TRBV7-2 to TRBJ2-7, with 7 bases fitting TRBD2. The germline V gene encodes CDR1 SGHTA and CDR2 FQGNSA. This CDR3 region has 15 residues. V lost 1 base to trimming and J lost 3 bases; unmatched junction nucleotides: 6. CDR3 in DNA: TGTGCCAGCAGCTTAGAATCGGGGGGAAGCTACGAGCAGTACTTC. Its translation is CASSLESGGSYEQYF. The variable domain in full, with the rest retrieved from reference TRBV7-2 and TRBJ2-7, is GAGVSQSPSNKVTEKGKDVELRCDPISGHTALYWYRQSLGQGLEFLIYFQGNSAPDKSGLPSDRFSAERTGGSVSTLTIQRTQQEDSAVYLCASSLESGGSYEQYFGPGTRLTVT.

The chain links TRBV28 to TRBJ2-6, with D perhaps TRBD1 (5 bases). This CDR3 spans 19 amino acids. The V gene lost 3 bases and the J gene lost 3 bases, with 21 bases spanning the gap. The germline V gene has CDR1 MDHEN and CDR2 SYDVKM. In DNA, the CDR3 is TGTGCCAGCAGTTTCCGCCTGGGGCGCGCCTTATATGGGGCCAACGTCCTGACTTTC. Protein: CASSFRLGRALYGANVLTF. Variable domain in full (rest from reference TRBV28 and TRBJ2-6): DVKVTQSSRYLVKRTGEKVFLECVQDMDHENMFWYRQDPGLGLRLIYFSYDVKMKEKGDIPEGYSVSREKKERFSLILESASTNQTSMYLCASSFRLGRALYGANVLTFGAGSRLTVL.

The chain couples TRBV21-1 to TRBJ2-7; the table assigns TRBD2, which was not confirmed against the DNA. TRBV21-1 represents a pseudogene. The CDR3 extends over 13 amino acids. In DNA form, the CDR3 reads TGTGCCGCAACCCTAGGATGGCGGTATTGCCAGTACTTC. It is translated as CAATLGWRYCQYF.

V is TRBV28 and J is TRBJ1-1; D not resolved. CDR3 length: 13 amino acids. Trimming left V 6 bases short and J 2 bases short, with 10 bases between. The germline CDR1 and CDR2 sequences are MDHEN and SYDVKM. CDR3 coding DNA: TGTGCCAGCAGGGTGACACATAACACTGAAGCTTTCTTT. Amino acid sequence: CASRVTHNTEAFF. The full variable domain, completed using reference TRBV28 and TRBJ1-1, is DVKVTQSSRYLVKRTGEKVFLECVQDMDHENMFWYRQDPGLGLRLIYFSYDVKMKEKGDIPEGYSVSREKKERFSLILESASTNQTSMYLCASRVTHNTEAFFGQGTRLTVV.

The chain is built from TRBV10-3 and TRBJ1-1; weak D call: TRBD1 (5 bases). This CDR3 region has 13 residues. Germline values: CDR1 ENHRY, CDR2 SYGVKD. The V gene lost 0 bases and the J gene lost 13 bases, with 15 bases spanning the gap. The CDR3 reads CAISESTGLRDFF. The DNA of the CDR3 is TGTGCCATCAGTGAGTCGACCGGCCTCAGGGATTTCTTT.

There are a few counts of this clone. V gene TRBV28 combines with J gene TRBJ1-6; D remains ambiguous. This CDR3 region has 14 residues. Germline CDR1 and CDR2: MDHEN and SYDVKM. The V end was cut by 7 bases, the J end by 7 bases, with 14 bases between. CDR3 region: CASNSDRANSPLHF. The CDR3 coding sequence is TGTGCCAGCAACTCCGATCGCGCGAATTCACCCCTCCACTTT. Full variable domain (outside the CDR3, taken from reference TRBV28 and TRBJ1-6): DVKVTQSSRYLVKRTGEKVFLECVQDMDHENMFWYRQDPGLGLRLIYFSYDVKMKEKGDIPEGYSVSREKKERFSLILESASTNQTSMYLCASNSDRANSPLHFGNGTRLTVT.

V usage is TRBV12-3 or TRBV12-4 and J usage is TRBJ1-6; D unclear. V shed 3 bases and J shed 14 bases, with 11 bases lying between them. This CDR3 is 12 amino acids long. The CDR3 coding sequence is TGTGCCAGCAGTTTCTCTGGCATGGCCCTCCACTTT. Translating it yields CASSFSGMALHF.

This chain joins TRBV5-1 and TRBJ1-1; 8 positions match TRBD1. Germline-derived CDR1 and CDR2 are SGHRS and YFSETQ. The trim removed 1 base at V and 6 bases at J, leaving 8 bases unmatched. The CDR3 runs to 15 residues. The DNA of the CDR3 is TGCGCCAGCAGCTTGAGGCCTACAGGGGGAGCTGAAGCTTTCTTT. Translation gives CASSLRPTGGAEAFF.

This chain connects TRBV11-1 to TRBJ2-3; D not resolved. Trimming stripped 5 bases from V and 4 bases from J, with 4 bases between. The CDR3 is 11 residues long. Germline-derived CDR1 and CDR2 are SGHAT and FQDESV (reference sequence). CDR3 loop: CASSEADTQYF. The CDR3 DNA follows: TGTGCCAGCAGCGAGGCAGATACGCAGTATTTT.

This clone was recorded at least ten times. CDR3 nucleotide sequence: TGTGCCACCAGCAGAGATCTCGGGAACACTGAAGCTTTCTTT. Protein product: CATSRDLGNTEAFF. V gene TRBV15 combines with J gene TRBJ1-1; D unclear. Germline-derived CDR1 and CDR2 are LNHNV and YYDKDF (reference sequence). Trimming took 0 bases from V and 1 from J, leaving 6 bases between them. The CDR3 is 14 amino acids.

The chain uses TRBV6-5 and TRBJ2-3; 9 nucleotides agree with TRBD1. Germline V gene lookup returns CDR1 MNHEY and CDR2 SVGAGI. V dropped 6 bases and J dropped 1; count of bases not matched to a gene: 5. The CDR3 length is 15 residues. The CDR3 coding sequence is TGTGCCAGCAGACCTAGGACAGGGGGCACAGATACGCAGTATTTT. Protein: CASRPRTGGTDTQYF.

This clone was detected once. The chain employs TRBV18 and TRBJ2-7; 11 bases align to TRBD2. J was trimmed by 3 bases and V by 6 bases; bases with no gene match: 7. This CDR3 contains 15 residues. CDR1 KGHSH and CDR2 LQKENI come from the germline V gene. The CDR3 DNA reads TGTGCCAGCTCCTCTATCGGGACTAGCGGCTACGAGCAGTACTTC. As protein: CASSSIGTSGYEQYF.

The genes are TRBV11-3 and TRBJ2-7; weak D call: TRBD2 (7 bases). The CDR3 consists of 13 residues. V shed 5 bases and J shed 6 bases, with 14 bases lying between them. The germline V gene has CDR1 SGHNT and CDR2 YENEEA. In nucleotides, the CDR3 is TGTGCCAGCAGCGCCGGCGGGGGCCTCGAGCAGTACTTC. Residues: CASSAGGGLEQYF.

This rearrangement joins TRBV5-1 to TRBJ2-1; a weak D match, TRBD1 (6 bases). Germline V gene lookup returns CDR1 SGHRS and CDR2 YFSETQ. Trimming took off 4 bases at V and 0 bases at J, with 14 bases between the two ends. This CDR3 comprises 16 residues. The CDR3 DNA reads as TGCGCCAGCAGCCCCAGGGGTTTTAGCTCCTACAATGAGCAGTTCTTC. It encodes CASSPRGFSSYNEQFF.

Only a few counts were recorded for this clone. This chain uses TRBV12-3 or TRBV12-4 with TRBJ1-6; D is undetermined. The ends were cut back, 3 bases at V and 7 bases at J, with 7 bases in the middle. CDR3 length equals 13 residues. CDR3 bases: TGTGCCAGCAGTTTCGGGATGAATTCACCCCTCCACTTT. Protein sequence: CASSFGMNSPLHF.

This chain joins TRBV19 and TRBJ2-7, with 8 bases identical to TRBD2. Germline V gene data show CDR1 as LNHDA and CDR2 as SQIVND (reference sequence). V gave up 7 bases and J gave up 4 bases; unmatched junction bases: 6. CDR3 length: 13 residues. The DNA of the CDR3 is TGTGCCAGTAACGGCGGGAGGCCGTACGAGCAGTACTTC. Translating gives CASNGGRPYEQYF.

This rearrangement joins TRBV7-6 to TRBJ2-7, with TRBD1 matching 7 bases. The germline V gene has CDR1 SGHVS and CDR2 FNYEAQ. V dropped 5 bases and J dropped 3; count of bases not matched to a gene: 10. This CDR3 has 15 amino acids. This CDR3 is CASSDRDRNFYEQYF. CDR3 nucleotide sequence: TGTGCCAGCAGCGACCGGGACAGAAACTTCTACGAGCAGTACTTC.

The V call is TRBV6-2 or TRBV6-3, the J call TRBJ2-2, with a possible D match to TRBD1 (6 bases). Germline loops: CDR1 MNHEY, CDR2 SVGEGT. The CDR3 length is 16 residues. V was pared by 7 bases and J by 0 bases, with 15 bases between. CDR3 nucleotides: TGTGCCAGCATTCACTCGGCAGGGGCGAACACCGGGGAGCTGTTTTTT. Amino acid sequence: CASIHSAGANTGELFF.

CDR3 DNA: TGCGCCAGCAGCCCCTTAGCGGGAGTCGGAACAGATACGCAGTATTTT. This gives the protein CASSPLAGVGTDTQYF. This chain connects TRBV5-1 to TRBJ2-3; 9 bases match TRBD2. Germline CDR1 is SGHRS and CDR2 is YFSETQ. The CDR3 has 16 residues. V lost 4 bases to trimming and J lost 3 bases; unmatched junction nucleotides: 9.

The chain is built from TRBV9 and TRBJ2-1; 7 nucleotides match TRBD2. The V gene end was trimmed by 0 bases and the J gene end by 3 bases; junction bases not matched to a gene: 6. The CDR3 totals 16 residues. Looked up from germline, CDR1 is SGDLS and CDR2 is YYNGEE. This CDR3 is CASSVVPAGYYNEQFF. The CDR3 DNA sequence: TGTGCCAGCAGCGTAGTCCCAGCGGGATACTACAATGAGCAGTTCTTC.

In its sample, this clone was seen once. The chain employs TRBV19 and TRBJ1-2; 7 nucleotides align to TRBD1. The junction had 4 bases not matched to a gene; V was cut back by 6 bases and J by 6 bases. CDR1 is LNHDA and CDR2 is SQIVND in the germline V gene (reference sequence). The CDR3 has 12 amino acids. CDR3 DNA sequence: TGTGCCAGTAGAGAGGGGGCCGATGGCTACACCTTC. This gives the protein CASREGADGYTF. The full variable domain, with the rest looked up from reference TRBV19 and TRBJ1-2, is DGGITQSPKYLFRKEGQNVTLSCEQNLNHDAMYWYRQDPGQGLRLIYYSQIVNDFQKGDIAEGYSVSREKKESFPLTVTSAQKNPTAFYLCASREGADGYTFGSGTRLTVV.

This clone was picked up one time. This sequence joins TRBV7-2 and TRBJ2-7; possible D gene TRBD2, 6 bases. The V gene lost 1 base and the J gene lost 6 bases, with 16 bases spanning the gap. The CDR3 has 15 amino acids. The germline V gene encodes CDR1 SGHTA and CDR2 FQGNSA. DNA of the CDR3: TGTGCCAGCAGCTTAGTGGGGGGAGTGGTTTCCGAGCAGTACTTC. It encodes CASSLVGGVVSEQYF.